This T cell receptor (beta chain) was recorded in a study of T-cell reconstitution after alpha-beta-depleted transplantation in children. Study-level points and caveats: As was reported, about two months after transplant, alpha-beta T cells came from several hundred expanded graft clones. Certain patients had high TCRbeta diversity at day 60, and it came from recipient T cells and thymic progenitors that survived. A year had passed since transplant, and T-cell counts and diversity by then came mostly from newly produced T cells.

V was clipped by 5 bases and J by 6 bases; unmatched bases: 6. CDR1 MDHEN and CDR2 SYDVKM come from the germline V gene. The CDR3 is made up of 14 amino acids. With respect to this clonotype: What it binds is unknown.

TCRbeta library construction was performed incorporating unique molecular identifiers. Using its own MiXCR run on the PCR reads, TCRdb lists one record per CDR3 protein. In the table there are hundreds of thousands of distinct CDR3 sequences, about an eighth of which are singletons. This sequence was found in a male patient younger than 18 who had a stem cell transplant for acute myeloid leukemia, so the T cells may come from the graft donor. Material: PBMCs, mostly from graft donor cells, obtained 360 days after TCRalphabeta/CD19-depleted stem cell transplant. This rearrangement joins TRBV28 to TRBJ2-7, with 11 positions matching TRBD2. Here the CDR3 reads CASSVAGGVGEQYF. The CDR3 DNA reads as TGTGCCAGCAGTGTAGCGGGAGGGGTCGGCGAGCAGTACTTC.